One TCR beta chain is described in this entry. Its antigen remains unknown. TCRdb re-analysed the 5' RACE reads in MiXCR, keeping a single row per CDR3 protein. The sample yields roughly 130,000 distinct CDR3 sequences, roughly 15% seen once. The sample belongs to a study of T-cell memory formation after mild COVID-19. Study-level background: The two donors had largely donor-specific TCR clusters.

This CDR3 has 13 residues. Trimming took off 6 bases at V and 4 bases at J, with 15 bases between the two ends. Germline CDR1 DFQATT, CDR2 SNEGSKA (reference sequence). Study-level results: Contracting CD4+ clones were located mainly in CM and EM, and CD8+ clones in EMRA. Cross-reactive memory appears to have joined, as suggested by some responding clones showing up in pre-infection memory. Clones contracting over day 15 to 85 were CD4/CD8 balanced, with later expanders leaning CD4+.

The TCR comes from an adult woman who had mild COVID-19 (a few samples of this study predate the infection). Cell type and time point are not known. J is TRBJ2-5 and V is TRBV20-1; D perhaps matches TRBD2 (5 bases). Material: PBMCs or a T cell subset sorted from them (not recorded which). This chain's CDR3 is CSACREVGETQYF. The CDR3 DNA reads TGCAGTGCCTGTCGGGAAGTAGGAGAGACCCAGTACTTC.